Detailed here is one T cell receptor beta chain. This record comes from a study of blood T cell repertoires in COVID-19. The V gene's germline CDR1 is ENHRY and CDR2 SYGVKD. The ends lost 10 bases at V and 2 bases at J; junction bases unmatched: 10. There are 15 residues in the CDR3. Profiling relied on immunoSEQ multiplex PCR, and the TCRdb table lists in-frame clones only, not all of them. This table has tens of thousands of clones, over 60% appearing once. The sequence came from a man between 25 and 39 years old with COVID-19, enrolled during active disease. The chain links TRBV10-3 to TRBJ1-5; 8 bases agree with TRBD1. Sequencing was performed on peripheral blood. The DNA for the CDR3 is TGTGCCACCGCTGGGACAGGTAGGGGCAATCAGCCCCAGCATTTT. Encoded protein: CATAGTGRGNQPQHF.